This T cell receptor (beta chain) was captured in a study of T cell responses to AZD1222 COVID-19 vaccine. Broader study findings: Among AZD1222 vaccinees, only five or six were seropositive at baseline.

Trimming took 2 bases from V and 7 from J, leaving 6 bases between them. The CDR3 is 12 amino acids. Germline CDR1 KGHSH, CDR2 LQKENI. The assay was immunoSEQ multiplex PCR, and TCRdb's table has in-frame clones only and misses some. Of about 200,000 clones listed, around 92% are singletons. This clone came up once. Its specificity is unknown. Sequenced here: peripheral blood, sampled on day 0 of AZD1222 vaccination. This receptor was taken from an adult in good health. This chain connects TRBV18 to TRBJ2-1; D is unresolved. The CDR3 sequence is CASSPGFNEQFF. The CDR3 nucleotides read TGTGCCAGCTCACCAGGCTTTAATGAGCAGTTCTTC. The whole variable domain, filled in from reference TRBV18 and TRBJ2-1, reads NAGVMQNPRHLVRRRGQEARLRCSPMKGHSHVYWYRQLPEEGLKFMVYLQKENIIDESGMPKERFSAEFPKEGPSILRIQQVVRGDSAAYFCASSPGFNEQFFGPGTRLTVL.